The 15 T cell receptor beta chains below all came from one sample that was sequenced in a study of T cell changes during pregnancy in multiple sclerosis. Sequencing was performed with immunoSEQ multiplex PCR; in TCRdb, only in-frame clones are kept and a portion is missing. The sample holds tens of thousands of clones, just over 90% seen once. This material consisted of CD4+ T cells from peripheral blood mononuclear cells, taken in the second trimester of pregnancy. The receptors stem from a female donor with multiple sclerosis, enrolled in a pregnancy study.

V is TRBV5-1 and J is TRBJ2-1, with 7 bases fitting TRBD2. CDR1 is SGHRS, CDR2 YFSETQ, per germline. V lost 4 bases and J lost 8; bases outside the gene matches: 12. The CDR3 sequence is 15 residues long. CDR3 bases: TGCGCCAGCAGCGCCGGGGACTATTTTACGGATGAGCAGTTCTTC. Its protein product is CASSAGDYFTDEQFF.

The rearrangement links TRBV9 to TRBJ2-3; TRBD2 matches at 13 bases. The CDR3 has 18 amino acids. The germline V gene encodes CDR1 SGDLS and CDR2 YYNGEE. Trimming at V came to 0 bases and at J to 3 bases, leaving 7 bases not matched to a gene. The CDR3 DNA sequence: TGTGCCAGCAGCGTAGTTACTAGCGGGGGGGCAGGGACAGATACGCAGTATTTT. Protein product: CASSVVTSGGAGTDTQYF.

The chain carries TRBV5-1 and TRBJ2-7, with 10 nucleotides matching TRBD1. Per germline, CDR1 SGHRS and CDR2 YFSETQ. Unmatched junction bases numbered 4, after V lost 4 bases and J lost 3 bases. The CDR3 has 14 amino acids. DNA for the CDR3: TGCGCCAGCAGCCCGACAGGGGGCCTCTACGAGCAGTACTTC. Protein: CASSPTGGLYEQYF.

CDR3 sequence reads: CASTPDTRNQPQHF. In nucleotides, the CDR3 is TGTGCCAGTACCCCGGACACGCGTAATCAGCCCCAGCATTTT. The V call is TRBV19, the J call TRBJ1-5; D is perhaps TRBD1 (5 bases). CDR1 LNHDA and CDR2 SQIVND come from the germline V gene (reference sequence). Trimming removed 7 bases from V and 4 bases from J, with 14 bases in between. The CDR3 sequence is 14 residues long.

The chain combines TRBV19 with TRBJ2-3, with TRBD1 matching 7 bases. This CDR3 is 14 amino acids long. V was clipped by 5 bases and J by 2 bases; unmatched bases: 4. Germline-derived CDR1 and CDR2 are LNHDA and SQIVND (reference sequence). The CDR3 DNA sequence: TGTGCCAGTAGTCGGGACAGAATCACAGATACGCAGTATTTT. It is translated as CASSRDRITDTQYF.

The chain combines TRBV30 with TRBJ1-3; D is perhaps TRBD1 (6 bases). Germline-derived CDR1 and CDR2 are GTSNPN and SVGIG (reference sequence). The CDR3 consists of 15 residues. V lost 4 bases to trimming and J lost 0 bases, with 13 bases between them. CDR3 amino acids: CAWKGQGSSGNTIYF. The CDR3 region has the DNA TGTGCCTGGAAGGGTCAGGGGAGCTCTGGAAACACCATATATTTT.

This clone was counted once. CDR3 region: CASSLEPGYYGYTF. As DNA, the CDR3 is TGTGCCAGCAGCTTAGAACCAGGGTACTATGGCTACACCTTC. The chain employs TRBV7-2 and TRBJ1-2; tentative D call: TRBD1 (5 bases). Germline assignment: CDR1 SGHTA and CDR2 FQGNSA. V dropped 1 base and J dropped 3 bases, with 9 bases sitting between them. This CDR3 has 14 residues.

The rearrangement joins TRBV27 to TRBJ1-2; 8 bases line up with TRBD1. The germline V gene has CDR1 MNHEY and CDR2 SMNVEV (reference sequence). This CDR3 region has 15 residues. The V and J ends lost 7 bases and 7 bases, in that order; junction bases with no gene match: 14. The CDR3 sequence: CASTSQGAQNRGYTF. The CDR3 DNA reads TGTGCCAGCACATCCCAGGGGGCGCAAAACCGTGGCTACACCTTC.

The CDR3 region has the DNA TGTGCCAGCAGCCTCCGGGGGGGTATCACAGATACGCAGTATTTT. It encodes CASSLRGGITDTQYF. The chain couples TRBV6-6 to TRBJ2-3, with TRBD2 matching 8 bases. V lost 6 bases, J lost 2 bases, and 7 bases stayed unmatched. The germline V gene has CDR1 MNHNY and CDR2 SVGAGI (reference sequence). This CDR3 contains 15 residues.

In nucleotides, the CDR3 is TGTGCCAGCAGTCCTCGGACAGCGGGGGCCAACGTCCTGACTTTC. Translating it yields CASSPRTAGANVLTF. The V gene is TRBV2, the J gene TRBJ2-6, with a tentative D call TRBD1 (6 bases). Germline V gene lookup returns CDR1 SNHLY and CDR2 FYNNEI. The V end was cut by 5 bases, the J end by 4 bases, with 12 bases between. The CDR3 has 15 residues.

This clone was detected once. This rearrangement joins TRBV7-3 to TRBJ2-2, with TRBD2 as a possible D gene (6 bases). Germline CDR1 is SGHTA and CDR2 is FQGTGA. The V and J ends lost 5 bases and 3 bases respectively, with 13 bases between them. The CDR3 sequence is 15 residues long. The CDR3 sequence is CASSQRLGDTGELFF. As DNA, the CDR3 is TGTGCCAGCAGCCAGAGACTAGGAGACACCGGGGAGCTGTTTTTT. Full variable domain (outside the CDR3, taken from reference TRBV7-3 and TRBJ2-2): GAGVSQTPSNKVTEKGKYVELRCDPISGHTALYWYRQSLGQGPEFLIYFQGTGAADDSGLPNDRFFAVRPEGSVSTLKIQRTERGDSAVYLCASSQRLGDTGELFFGEGSRLTVL.

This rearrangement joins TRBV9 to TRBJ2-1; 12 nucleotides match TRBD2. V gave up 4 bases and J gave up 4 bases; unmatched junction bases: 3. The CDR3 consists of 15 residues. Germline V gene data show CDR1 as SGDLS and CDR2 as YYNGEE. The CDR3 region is CASSPSGRGYNEQFF. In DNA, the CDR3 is TGTGCCAGCAGCCCTAGCGGGAGGGGATACAATGAGCAGTTCTTC.

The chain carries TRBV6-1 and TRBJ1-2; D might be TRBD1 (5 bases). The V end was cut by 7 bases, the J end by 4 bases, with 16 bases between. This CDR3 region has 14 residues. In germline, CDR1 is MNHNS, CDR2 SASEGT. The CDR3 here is CASTGLQLGYGYTF. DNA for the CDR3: TGTGCCAGCACAGGGTTACAGTTGGGCTATGGCTACACCTTC.

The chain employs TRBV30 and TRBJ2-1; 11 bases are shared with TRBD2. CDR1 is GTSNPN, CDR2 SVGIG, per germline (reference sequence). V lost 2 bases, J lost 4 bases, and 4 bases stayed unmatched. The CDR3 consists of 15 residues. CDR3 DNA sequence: TGTGCCTGGAGTCAGCTAGCGGGGGGTTACAATGAGCAGTTCTTC. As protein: CAWSQLAGGYNEQFF.

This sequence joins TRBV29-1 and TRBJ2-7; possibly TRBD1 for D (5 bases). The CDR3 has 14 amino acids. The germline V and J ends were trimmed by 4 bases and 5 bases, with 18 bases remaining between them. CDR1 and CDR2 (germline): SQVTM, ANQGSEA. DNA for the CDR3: TGCAGCGTTGTTGGCAGGGAATGGGTAGACGAGCAGTACTTC. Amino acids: CSVVGREWVDEQYF.